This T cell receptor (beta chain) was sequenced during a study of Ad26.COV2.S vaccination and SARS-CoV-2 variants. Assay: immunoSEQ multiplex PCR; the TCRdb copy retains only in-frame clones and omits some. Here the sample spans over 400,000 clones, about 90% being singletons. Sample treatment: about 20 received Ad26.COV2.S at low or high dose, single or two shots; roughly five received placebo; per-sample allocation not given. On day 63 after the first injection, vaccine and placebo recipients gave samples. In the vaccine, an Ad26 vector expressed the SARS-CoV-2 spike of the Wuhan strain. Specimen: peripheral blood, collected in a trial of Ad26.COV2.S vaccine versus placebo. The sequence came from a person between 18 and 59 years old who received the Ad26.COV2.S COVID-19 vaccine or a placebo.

The CDR3 spells CASSSNLAGEETQYF. The DNA of the CDR3 is TGTGCCAGCAGCTCGAACCTAGCGGGAGAAGAGACCCAGTACTTC. The chain carries TRBV7-3 and TRBJ2-5, with 10 positions matching TRBD2. V shed 4 bases, J shed 3 bases, and the junction held 5 bases outside the gene matches. Germline V gene data show CDR1 as SGHTA and CDR2 as FQGTGA. The CDR3 runs to 15 residues.